The clone carrying this T cell receptor (beta chain) has a count of ten or more. Its cognate antigen is unknown. Each hyperthyroidism patient was newly diagnosed, with under 2 months' duration, and aged 18 to 65. The data originate from a study of Graves' ophthalmopathy and Graves' hyperthyroidism. Study conclusions and caveats: Blood was where most expanded thyroid clonotypes above 0.001 frequency also turned up. The model's prediction of ophthalmopathy progression had about 70% sensitivity and around 78% specificity.

The CDR3 covers 14 residues. CDR1 is MNHEY, CDR2 SVGEGT, per germline. Trimming cost V 7 bases and J 2 bases, with 15 bases left between them. Researchers took RNA transcripts and amplified TCR beta CDR3 regions from them. In the first round, RT-PCR was carried out with HTBI primers, and a multiplex PCR formed the second round. TCRdb re-called the multiplex PCR reads through MiXCR, storing one row per CDR3 protein. The data show 400,000 or so distinct CDR3 sequences, roughly 15% seen once. J is TRBJ2-7 and V is TRBV6-2 or TRBV6-3; D possibly corresponds to TRBD2 (7 bases). This receptor was identified in a woman between 18 and 29 years old with stable Graves' hyperthyroidism. Sequenced material: peripheral blood. Written as DNA, the CDR3 is TGTGCCAGCATTCCGAGGGGGGGGACCTACGAGCAGTACTTC. Protein: CASIPRGGTYEQYF.